The following is a T cell receptor (beta chain) sequence with its context. These data come from a study of CD8 T cells in Susac syndrome. Random hexamers primed reverse transcription of about 0.45 to 1 ug RNA. TCR beta CDR3 was amplified by immunoSEQ multiplex PCR. This amplification extended across 54 Vbeta and 13 Jbeta segments. TCRdb reanalysed the immunoSEQ multiplex PCR reads using MiXCR and keeps one entry per CDR3 protein. The top ten clones hold 0.4% to 0.55% of a sample with tens of thousands of distinct CDR3 sequences, approximately 93% of them seen once. The V gene lost 5 bases and the J gene lost 5 bases, with 7 bases spanning the gap. CDR3 size: 12 residues. The germline gives CDR1 ENHRY, CDR2 SYGVKD.

Material for sequencing was CD8+ T cells from PBMCs. V usage is TRBV10-3 and J usage is TRBJ1-5; D may be TRBD1 (5 bases). The TCR was taken from a human donor with Susac syndrome. CDR3 coding DNA: TGTGCCATCAGTCTAGGGGATCAGCCCCAGCATTTT. Amino acid sequence: CAISLGDQPQHF.